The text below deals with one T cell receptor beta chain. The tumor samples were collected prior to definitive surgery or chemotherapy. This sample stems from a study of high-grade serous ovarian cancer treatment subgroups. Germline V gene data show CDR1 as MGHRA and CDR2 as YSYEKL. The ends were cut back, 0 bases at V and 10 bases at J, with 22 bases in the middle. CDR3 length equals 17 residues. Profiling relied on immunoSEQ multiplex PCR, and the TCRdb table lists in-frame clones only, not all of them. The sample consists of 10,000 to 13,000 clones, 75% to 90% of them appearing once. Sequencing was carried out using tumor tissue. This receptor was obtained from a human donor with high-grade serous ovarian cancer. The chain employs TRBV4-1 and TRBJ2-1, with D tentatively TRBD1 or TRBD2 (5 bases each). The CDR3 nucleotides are TGCGCCAGCAGCCAAGATGTGGCCGGGAAATATTACAGGGAGCAGTTCTTC. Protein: CASSQDVAGKYYREQFF.